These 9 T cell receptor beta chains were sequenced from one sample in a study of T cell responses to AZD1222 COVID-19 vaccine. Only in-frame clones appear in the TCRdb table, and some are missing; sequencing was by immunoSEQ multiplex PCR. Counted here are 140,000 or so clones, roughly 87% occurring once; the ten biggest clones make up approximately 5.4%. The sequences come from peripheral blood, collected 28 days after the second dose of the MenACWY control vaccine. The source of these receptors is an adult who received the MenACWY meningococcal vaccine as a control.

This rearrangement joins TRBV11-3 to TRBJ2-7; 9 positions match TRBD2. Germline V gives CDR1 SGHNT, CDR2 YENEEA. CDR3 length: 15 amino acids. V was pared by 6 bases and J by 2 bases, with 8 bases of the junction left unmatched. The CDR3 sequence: CASSSGTSLPYEQYF. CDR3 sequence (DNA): TGTGCCAGCAGTTCCGGGACTAGCCTCCCCTACGAGCAGTACTTC. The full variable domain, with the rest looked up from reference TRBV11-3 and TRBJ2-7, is EAGVVQSPRYKIIEKKQPVAFWCNPISGHNTLYWYLQNLGQGPELLIRYENEEAVDDSQLPKDRFSAERLKGVDSTLKIQPAELGDSAVYLCASSSGTSLPYEQYFGPGTRLTVT.

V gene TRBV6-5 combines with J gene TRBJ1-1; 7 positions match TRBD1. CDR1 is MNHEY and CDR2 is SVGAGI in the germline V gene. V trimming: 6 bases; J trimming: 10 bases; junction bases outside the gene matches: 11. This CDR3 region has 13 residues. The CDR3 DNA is TGTGCCAGCAGAGGAGGGGGCTCGGTGGGAGCTTTCTTT. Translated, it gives CASRGGGSVGAFF.

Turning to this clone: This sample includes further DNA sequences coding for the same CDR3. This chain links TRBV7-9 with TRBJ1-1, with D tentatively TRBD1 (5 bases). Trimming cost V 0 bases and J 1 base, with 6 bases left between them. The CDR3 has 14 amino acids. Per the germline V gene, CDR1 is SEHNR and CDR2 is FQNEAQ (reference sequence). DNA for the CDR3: TGTGCCAGCAGCTTAGCTGGGGGGAACACTGAAGCTTTCTTT. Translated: CASSLAGGNTEAFF.

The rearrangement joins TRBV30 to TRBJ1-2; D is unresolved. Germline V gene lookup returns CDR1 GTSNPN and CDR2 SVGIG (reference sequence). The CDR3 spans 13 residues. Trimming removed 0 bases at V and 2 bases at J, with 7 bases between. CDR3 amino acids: CAWSVRSNYGYTF. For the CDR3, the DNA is TGTGCCTGGAGTGTCAGGTCCAACTATGGCTACACCTTC.

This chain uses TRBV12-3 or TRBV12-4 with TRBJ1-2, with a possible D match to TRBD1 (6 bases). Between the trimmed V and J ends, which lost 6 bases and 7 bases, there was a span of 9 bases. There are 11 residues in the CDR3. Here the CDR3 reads CASRQGLGYTF. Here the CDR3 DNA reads TGTGCCAGCAGACAGGGACTTGGCTACACCTTC.

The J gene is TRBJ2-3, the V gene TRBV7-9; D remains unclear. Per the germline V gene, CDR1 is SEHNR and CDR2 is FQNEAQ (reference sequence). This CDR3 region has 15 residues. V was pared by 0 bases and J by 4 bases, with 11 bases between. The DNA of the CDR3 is TGTGCCAGCAGCTTAGCTCTCTCCGTCGCAGATACGCAGTATTTT. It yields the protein CASSLALSVADTQYF.

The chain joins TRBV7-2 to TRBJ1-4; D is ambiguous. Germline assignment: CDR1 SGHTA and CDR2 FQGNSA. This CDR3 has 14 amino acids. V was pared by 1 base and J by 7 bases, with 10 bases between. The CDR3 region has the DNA TGTGCCAGCAGCTTAGATCGGGGTTCTGAAAAACTGTTTTTT. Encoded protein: CASSLDRGSEKLFF. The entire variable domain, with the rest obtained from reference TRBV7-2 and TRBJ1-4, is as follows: GAGVSQSPSNKVTEKGKDVELRCDPISGHTALYWYRQSLGQGLEFLIYFQGNSAPDKSGLPSDRFSAERTGGSVSTLTIQRTQQEDSAVYLCASSLDRGSEKLFFGSGTQLSVL.

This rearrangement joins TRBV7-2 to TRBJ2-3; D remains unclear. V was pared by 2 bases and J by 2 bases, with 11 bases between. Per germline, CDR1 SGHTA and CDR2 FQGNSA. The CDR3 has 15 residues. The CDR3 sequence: CASSLIAVTTDTQYF. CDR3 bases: TGTGCCAGCAGCTTAATCGCGGTAACCACAGATACGCAGTATTTT. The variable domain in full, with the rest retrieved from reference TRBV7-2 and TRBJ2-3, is GAGVSQSPSNKVTEKGKDVELRCDPISGHTALYWYRQSLGQGLEFLIYFQGNSAPDKSGLPSDRFSAERTGGSVSTLTIQRTQQEDSAVYLCASSLIAVTTDTQYFGPGTRLTVL.

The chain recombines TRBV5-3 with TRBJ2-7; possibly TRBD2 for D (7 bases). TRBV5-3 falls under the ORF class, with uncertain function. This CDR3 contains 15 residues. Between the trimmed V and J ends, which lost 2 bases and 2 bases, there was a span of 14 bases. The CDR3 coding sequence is TGTGCCAGAAGCTTAGGGGGGGCTAGCCCCTACGAGCAGTACTTC. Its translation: CARSLGGASPYEQYF.